A single sample gave rise to the 21 T cell receptor beta chains below, sequenced in a study of cytomegalovirus exposure and HLA in healthy donors. TCRdb keeps only in-frame clones here, not all; method: immunoSEQ multiplex PCR. The profile shows 300,000 to 350,000 clones, roughly 87% of them singletons. Sequencing used PBMCs. These receptor sequences come from a man aged 25 to 40 in good health and CMV-seronegative.

This clone is a singleton in its sample. CDR3 nucleotide sequence: TGTGCCAGCTCAAACGCGGGGCCATCCTACGAGCAGTACTTC. It is translated as CASSNAGPSYEQYF. The chain carries TRBV2 and TRBJ2-7; perhaps TRBD2 as D (6 bases). Between the trimmed V and J ends, which lost 8 bases and 1 base, there was a span of 15 bases. The germline V gene has CDR1 SNHLY and CDR2 FYNNEI. CDR3 length equals 14 residues.

The chain couples TRBV9 to TRBJ2-1; TRBD2 matches at 8 bases. With 0 bases clipped from V and 5 bases from J, the junction kept 7 bases outside the gene matches. This CDR3 spans 16 amino acids. Germline CDR1 SGDLS, CDR2 YYNGEE. The CDR3 nucleotides are TGTGCCAGCAGCGTAGATTACGGGGGGGCCCACAATGAGCAGTTCTTC. Amino acids: CASSVDYGGAHNEQFF.

The chain is built from TRBV15 and TRBJ1-1; the D gene is possibly TRBD1 (6 bases). The V gene's germline CDR1 is LNHNV and CDR2 YYDKDF (reference sequence). V lost 0 bases and J 4 bases, leaving 21 bases between the germline ends. The CDR3 extends over 18 amino acids. The CDR3 spells CATSRDVPRRGGRTEAFF. CDR3 nucleotide sequence: TGTGCCACCAGCAGAGATGTACCCCGCAGGGGCGGCCGCACTGAAGCTTTCTTT.

This clone turned up a few times. The chain employs TRBV19 and TRBJ1-2, with no clear D. The V gene's germline CDR1 is LNHDA and CDR2 SQIVND (reference sequence). The CDR3 covers 11 residues. Trimming cost V 6 bases and J 1 base, with 3 bases left between them. CDR3 in DNA: TGTGCCAGTAGCATTAACTATGGCTACACCTTC. Its protein is CASSINYGYTF. Supplemented by reference TRBV19 and TRBJ1-2, the full variable domain reads DGGITQSPKYLFRKEGQNVTLSCEQNLNHDAMYWYRQDPGQGLRLIYYSQIVNDFQKGDIAEGYSVSREKKESFPLTVTSAQKNPTAFYLCASSINYGYTFGSGTRLTVV.

The rearrangement joins TRBV13 to TRBJ1-3, with a tentative D call TRBD1 (6 bases). This CDR3 is built from 16 residues. Per germline, CDR1 PRHDT and CDR2 FYEKMQ (reference sequence). V was cut by 5 bases and J by 5 bases, with 19 bases left in between. DNA of the CDR3: TGTGCCAGCAGCCAACGAATAAGGACAGCGCGAAACACCATATATTTT. Encoded protein: CASSQRIRTARNTIYF.

The chain is built from TRBV7-2 and TRBJ2-5; tentative D call: TRBD1 (5 bases). The germline V gene encodes CDR1 SGHTA and CDR2 FQGNSA. The V end was cut by 2 bases, the J end by 3 bases, with 7 bases between. This CDR3 spans 13 amino acids. CDR3: CASSLSREETQYF. The CDR3 region has the DNA TGTGCCAGCAGCTTATCCAGGGAAGAGACCCAGTACTTC.

This clone showed up just once. The rearrangement uses TRBV19 and TRBJ1-4; D ambiguous. Trimming pared 9 bases from V and 5 bases from J, leaving 10 bases between. CDR1 and CDR2 (germline): LNHDA, SQIVND (reference sequence). The CDR3 loop spans 12 amino acids. The CDR3 bases are TGTGCCAGCCGAGGCCAGAATGAAAAACTGTTTTTT. It encodes CASRGQNEKLFF.

This chain joins TRBV5-4 and TRBJ2-7; the D gene is possibly TRBD2 (6 bases). The germline V gene encodes CDR1 SGHNT and CDR2 YYREEE (reference sequence). With 2 bases removed from V and 11 bases from J, the gap between germline ends came to 11 bases. This CDR3 has 11 amino acids. CDR3 loop: CASSFGWEEYF. DNA of the CDR3: TGTGCCAGCAGCTTCGGTTGGGAGGAGTACTTC.

The CDR3 sequence is CASSQDDLLRFTDTQYF. The DNA of the CDR3 is TGCGCCAGCAGCCAAGACGACCTTTTGCGGTTCACAGATACGCAGTATTTT. The rearrangement joins TRBV4-1 to TRBJ2-3; D unresolved. Trimming removed 0 bases from V and 2 bases from J, with 15 bases in between. Germline-derived CDR1 and CDR2 are MGHRA and YSYEKL. This CDR3 comprises 17 residues.

The chain couples TRBV6-6 to TRBJ1-2, with D possibly matching TRBD1 (5 bases). The CDR3 has 14 residues. The V end lost 6 bases, the J end lost 0 bases, and 11 bases lay between the germline ends. Germline V lookup: CDR1 MNHNY, CDR2 SVGAGI (reference sequence). As DNA, the CDR3 is TGTGCCAGCAGGTCATCACAGGCTAACTATGGCTACACCTTC. Its protein product is CASRSSQANYGYTF.

V is TRBV5-1 and J is TRBJ2-7; 10 nucleotides line up with TRBD1. Germline V lookup: CDR1 SGHRS, CDR2 YFSETQ. The ends lost 6 bases at V and 2 bases at J; junction bases unmatched: 8. The CDR3 contains 15 residues. DNA for the CDR3: TGCGCCAGCATCCCCGGGACAGGGGCCCCCTACGAGCAGTACTTC. Encoded protein: CASIPGTGAPYEQYF.

This CDR3 reads CASSEVGGARVITYTF. In DNA form, the CDR3 reads TGTGCCAGCAGTGAAGTGGGGGGGGCCCGTGTAATAACCTACACCTTC. The rearrangement uses TRBV6-1 and TRBJ1-2, with TRBD1 as a possible D gene (6 bases). CDR3 length: 16 residues. Germline V gives CDR1 MNHNS, CDR2 SASEGT. V lost 1 base to trimming and J lost 10 bases, with 22 bases between them.

The chain joins TRBV5-6 to TRBJ1-1, with D tentatively TRBD1 (5 bases). The CDR3 consists of 14 residues. CDR1 SGHDT and CDR2 YYEEEE come from the germline V gene. V lost 5 bases, J lost 5 bases, and 16 bases lay in between. CDR3 coding DNA: TGTGCCAGCAGGACCCAGGGTATGCGGACTGAAGCTTTCTTT. It specifies CASRTQGMRTEAFF.

Only a few counts were recorded for this clone. This chain joins TRBV2 and TRBJ2-5; 9 bases align to TRBD1. The CDR3 sequence is 16 residues long. Germline V CDR1 and CDR2: SNHLY, FYNNEI. Unmatched junction bases numbered 10, after V lost 4 bases and J lost 4 bases. The CDR3 nucleotides are TGTGCCAGCAGTGGCGGAGGGACAGGGTTAAGAGAGACCCAGTACTTC. Its protein is CASSGGGTGLRETQYF. The variable domain in full, completed from reference TRBV2 and TRBJ2-5, reads EPEVTQTPSHQVTQMGQEVILRCVPISNHLYFYWYRQILGQKVEFLVSFYNNEISEKSEIFDDQFSVERPDGSNFTLKIRSTKLEDSAMYFCASSGGGTGLRETQYFGPGTRLLVL.

This chain connects TRBV5-4 to TRBJ1-2; 9 nucleotides match TRBD1. Germline lookup yields CDR1 SGHNT and CDR2 YYREEE (reference sequence). The CDR3 totals 15 residues. V dropped 2 bases and J dropped 0; count of bases not matched to a gene: 2. CDR3 coding DNA: TGTGCCAGCAGCTTCAACAGGGGGCCTAACTATGGCTACACCTTC. This codes for CASSFNRGPNYGYTF.

Note on this clone: The junction and the germline gene differ at one end; a read error may be behind it. The chain combines TRBV7-2 with TRBJ2-3; D is undetermined. Per the germline V gene, CDR1 is SGHTA and CDR2 is FQGNSA. CDR3 size: 11 residues. CDR3 region: CASSLVGSANF. As DNA, the CDR3 is TGTGCCAGCAGCTTAGTGGGCTCGGCCAATTTT. Full variable domain (missing parts from reference TRBV7-2 and TRBJ2-3): GAGVSQSPSNKVTEKGKDVELRCDPISGHTALYWYRQSLGQGLEFLIYFQGNSAPDKSGLPSDRFSAERTGGSVSTLTIQRTQQEDSAVYLCASSLVGSANFGPGTRLTVL.

The chain uses TRBV4-1 and TRBJ2-7, with 8 bases matching TRBD1. Germline V gives CDR1 MGHRA, CDR2 YSYEKL. Trimming at V came to 2 bases and at J to 0 bases, leaving 9 bases not matched to a gene. This CDR3 has 17 amino acids. This CDR3 reads CASSQNGPGQVSYEQYF. DNA of the CDR3: TGCGCCAGCAGCCAAAATGGACCGGGACAGGTCTCCTACGAGCAGTACTTC.

This clone was recorded once. The chain employs TRBV18 and TRBJ2-6, with 11 positions matching TRBD1. With V trimmed by 3 bases and J by 2 bases, 3 bases remained unmatched. CDR1 and CDR2 from the germline V gene are KGHSH and LQKENI. The CDR3 is made up of 17 amino acids. CDR3 in amino acids: CASSPWDRGAGANVLTF. In DNA, the CDR3 is TGTGCCAGCTCACCCTGGGACAGGGGGGCTGGGGCCAACGTCCTGACTTTC.

This clone was detected a few times. The chain uses TRBV18 and TRBJ2-1; tentative D call: TRBD2 (6 bases). Germline CDR1 is KGHSH and CDR2 is LQKENI. Trimming removed 0 bases from V and 8 bases from J, with 11 bases in between. CDR3 size: 14 residues. The chain's CDR3 is CASSPPEGSHEQFF. CDR3 coding DNA: TGTGCCAGCTCACCACCGGAGGGGTCCCATGAGCAGTTCTTC.

The V gene is TRBV11-2, the J gene TRBJ2-5; 10 bases match TRBD2. V lost 1 base, J lost 1 base, and 6 bases stayed unmatched. The CDR3 is made up of 17 amino acids. Germline CDR1 and CDR2: SGHAT and FQNNGV. CDR3 amino acids: CASSLVPLAGPQETQYF. For the CDR3, the DNA is TGTGCCAGCAGCTTAGTCCCACTAGCGGGGCCCCAAGAGACCCAGTACTTC.

The chain couples TRBV19 to TRBJ1-1, with 8 bases aligning to TRBD1. The CDR3 length is 10 residues. Germline values: CDR1 LNHDA, CDR2 SQIVND (reference sequence). V trimming: 7 bases; J trimming: 11 bases; junction bases outside the gene matches: 3. CDR3 sequence: CASIQGAAFF. The CDR3 DNA reads as TGTGCCAGTATCCAGGGGGCTGCTTTCTTT.